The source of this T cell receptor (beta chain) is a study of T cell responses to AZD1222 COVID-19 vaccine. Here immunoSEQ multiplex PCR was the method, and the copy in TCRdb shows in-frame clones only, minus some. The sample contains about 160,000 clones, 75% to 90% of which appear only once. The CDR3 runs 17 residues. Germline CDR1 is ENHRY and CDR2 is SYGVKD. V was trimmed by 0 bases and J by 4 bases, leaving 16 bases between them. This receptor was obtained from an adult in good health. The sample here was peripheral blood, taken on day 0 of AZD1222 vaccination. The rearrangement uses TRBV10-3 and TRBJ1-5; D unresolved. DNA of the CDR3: TGTGCCATCAGTGAGTCAGTCCCTAATACTGCAAATCAGCCCCAGCATTTT. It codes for CAISESVPNTANQPQHF.